These 14 T cell receptor beta chains were all obtained from the same sample, sequenced in a study of PD-L1 blockade in urothelial cancer. Time point indicated: pretreatment peripheral blood. The table came from immunoSEQ multiplex PCR; TCRdb's copy has only in-frame clones and leaves some out. The data show around 86,000 clones, about 82% seen once. Sample: PBMCs, taken around atezolizumab (anti-PD-L1) treatment. These receptors were taken from a man in his forties with urothelial cancer.

This clone was counted a few times. The chain links TRBV9 to TRBJ2-7; the D gene is possibly TRBD1 (5 bases). Germline V CDR1 and CDR2: SGDLS, YYNGEE. Trimming took 2 bases from V and 1 from J, leaving 10 bases between them. This CDR3 is built from 14 residues. CDR3 bases: TGTGCCAGCAGCGTCAAGGGGTCATCCTACGAGCAGTACTTC. Translation gives CASSVKGSSYEQYF.

The CDR3 loop is CASSSYYEQYF. In DNA, the CDR3 is TGTGCCAGCAGCTCCTACTACGAGCAGTACTTC. This chain links TRBV28 with TRBJ2-7; no reliable D call. V was clipped by 6 bases and J by 3 bases, with 6 bases between them. CDR3 length equals 11 residues. CDR1 and CDR2 (germline): MDHEN, SYDVKM.

The CDR3 DNA is TGTGCCAGCAGCCCAGCCGGGGTAGCGGGAGTCCACGAGCAGTACTTC. Protein sequence: CASSPAGVAGVHEQYF. The rearrangement joins TRBV11-2 to TRBJ2-7, with 9 bases lining up with TRBD2. After removal of 5 bases from V and 5 bases from J, the junction contained 13 bases not matched to a gene. The CDR3 loop spans 16 amino acids. Germline CDR1 and CDR2: SGHAT and FQNNGV.

The chain joins TRBV25-1 to TRBJ2-7; D is undetermined. The CDR3 sequence is 11 residues long. The germline CDR1 and CDR2 sequences are MGHDK and SYGVNS. Deletions cut 5 bases from V and 4 bases from J, with 6 bases between. In DNA form, the CDR3 reads TGTGCCAGCAGTCCCTTTTACGAGCAGTACTTC. It translates to CASSPFYEQYF.

This clone has only one observation. The V and J genes are TRBV7-9 and TRBJ1-2; D is perhaps TRBD1 (5 bases). Trimming stripped 2 bases from V and 4 bases from J, with 26 bases between. The CDR3 totals 19 residues. CDR1 and CDR2 (germline): SEHNR, FQNEAQ (reference sequence). CDR3 sequence reads: CASSLPPSRSFLGVYGYTF. The CDR3 DNA sequence: TGTGCCAGCAGCTTACCACCGAGTCGGTCCTTTTTAGGGGTCTATGGCTACACCTTC.

The rearrangement uses TRBV18 and TRBJ1-4, with D hard to call. The CDR3 is 15 residues long. Per germline, CDR1 KGHSH and CDR2 LQKENI. V was trimmed by 3 bases and J by 5 bases, leaving 13 bases between them. The DNA of the CDR3 is TGTGCCAGCTCACCCCGACCGGGAATGAATGAAAAACTGTTTTTT. This gives the protein CASSPRPGMNEKLFF. Variable domain in full (rest from reference TRBV18 and TRBJ1-4): NAGVMQNPRHLVRRRGQEARLRCSPMKGHSHVYWYRQLPEEGLKFMVYLQKENIIDESGMPKERFSAEFPKEGPSILRIQQVVRGDSAAYFCASSPRPGMNEKLFFGSGTQLSVL.

This chain joins TRBV6-1 and TRBJ1-2; tentatively, D is TRBD1 (5 bases). V was trimmed by 5 bases and J by 6 bases, leaving 16 bases between them. This CDR3 region has 14 residues. Germline CDR1 and CDR2: MNHNS and SASEGT. The CDR3 spells CASSPTGTPHGYTF. The CDR3 DNA reads TGTGCCAGCAGTCCCACAGGTACTCCGCATGGCTACACCTTC.

V usage is TRBV6-5 and J usage is TRBJ1-2; D perhaps matches TRBD1 (5 bases). This CDR3 has 14 residues. Germline assignment: CDR1 MNHEY and CDR2 SVGAGI. With 3 bases removed from V and 4 bases from J, the gap between germline ends came to 12 bases. CDR3 DNA sequence: TGTGCCAGCAGTTATACACAGGCGGCCTATGGCTACACCTTC. This encodes CASSYTQAAYGYTF.

The chain joins TRBV29-1 to TRBJ2-2; 9 bases match TRBD1. The CDR3 spans 14 residues. Germline lookup yields CDR1 SQVTM and CDR2 ANQGSEA. J was trimmed by 5 bases and V by 5 bases; bases with no gene match: 6. The CDR3 DNA follows: TGCAGCGTTCGGGACAGGGAAAGGACCGGGGAGCTGTTTTTT. Translating gives CSVRDRERTGELFF.

This clone is medium-sized in the sample. V is TRBV27 and J is TRBJ1-1; no reliable D call. The CDR3 spans 13 residues. Germline V gene sequence: CDR1 MNHEY, CDR2 SMNVEV (reference sequence). Trimming cost V 5 bases and J 4 bases, with 11 bases left between them. CDR3 loop: CASSIGRGTEAFF. The CDR3, as DNA: TGTGCCAGCAGTATAGGGAGAGGCACTGAAGCTTTCTTT.

This clone was recorded once. The chain combines TRBV19 with TRBJ2-7; TRBD1 is a possible D gene (5 bases). The ends were cut back, 6 bases at V and 2 bases at J, with 14 bases in the middle. Per the germline V gene, CDR1 is LNHDA and CDR2 is SQIVND (reference sequence). This CDR3 spans 14 amino acids. This CDR3 reads CASRSRQRPYEQYF. DNA for the CDR3: TGTGCCAGTAGATCCCGACAGAGGCCCTACGAGCAGTACTTC.

The V gene is TRBV28, the J gene TRBJ1-5; D is possibly TRBD1 (6 bases). Between the trimmed V and J ends, which lost 10 bases and 4 bases, there was a span of 11 bases. This CDR3 comprises 12 residues. Germline V gene lookup returns CDR1 MDHEN and CDR2 SYDVKM. DNA of the CDR3: TGTGCCACCTTCAGGGGTAATCAGCCCCAGCATTTT. Encoded protein: CATFRGNQPQHF.

The chain has TRBV6-5 and TRBJ2-5; 12 nucleotides agree with TRBD2. The CDR3 has 16 amino acids. Germline V gene lookup returns CDR1 MNHEY and CDR2 SVGAGI. Losses at the gene ends were 0 bases for V and 2 bases for J; bases not matched to a gene: 1. CDR3 region: CASSYSGTSGQETQYF. The CDR3 bases are TGTGCCAGCAGTTACTCCGGGACTAGCGGGCAAGAGACCCAGTACTTC.

This sequence joins TRBV6-5 and TRBJ1-1; D is unresolved. The CDR3 runs to 11 residues. The germline V gene encodes CDR1 MNHEY and CDR2 SVGAGI. The ends were cut back, 10 bases at V and 1 base at J, with 7 bases in the middle. The CDR3 DNA is TGTGCCACCACAACGAACACTGAAGCTTTCTTT. It translates to CATTTNTEAFF.